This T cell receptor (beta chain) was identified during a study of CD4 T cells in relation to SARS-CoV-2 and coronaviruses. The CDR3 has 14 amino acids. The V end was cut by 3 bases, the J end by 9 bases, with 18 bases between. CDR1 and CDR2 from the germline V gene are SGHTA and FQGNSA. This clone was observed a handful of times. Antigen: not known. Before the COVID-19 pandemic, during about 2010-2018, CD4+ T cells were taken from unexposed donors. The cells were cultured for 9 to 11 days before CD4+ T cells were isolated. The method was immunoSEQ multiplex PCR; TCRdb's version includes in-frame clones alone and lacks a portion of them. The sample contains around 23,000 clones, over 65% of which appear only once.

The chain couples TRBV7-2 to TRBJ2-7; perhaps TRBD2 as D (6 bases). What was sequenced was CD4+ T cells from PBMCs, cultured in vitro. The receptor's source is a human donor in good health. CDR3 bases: TGTGCCAGCAGCTTTAAGGGAGGCGCTACGGGGCAGTACTTC. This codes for CASSFKGGATGQYF.